Following are 14 T cell receptor beta chains from one sample sequenced in a study of blood T cell repertoires in COVID-19. Produced via immunoSEQ multiplex PCR; TCRdb's table is partial and in-frame only. The sample lists nearly 250,000 clones; around 86% were seen once. Sequencing was performed on peripheral blood. The receptor source for this set is a woman aged 80 or over with COVID-19, enrolled during active disease.

This sequence joins TRBV15 and TRBJ1-4, with D possibly matching TRBD1 (6 bases). The CDR3 covers 15 residues. Trimming cost V 0 bases and J 8 bases, with 13 bases left between them. Germline V gives CDR1 LNHNV, CDR2 YYDKDF (reference sequence). The CDR3 protein is CATSRDKQGREKLFF. The CDR3 DNA sequence: TGTGCCACCAGCAGAGATAAACAGGGACGGGAAAAACTGTTTTTT.

This chain connects TRBV19 to TRBJ1-2, with a tentative D call TRBD1 (5 bases). Germline-derived CDR1 and CDR2 are LNHDA and SQIVND (reference sequence). This CDR3 is 13 amino acids long. V lost 4 bases and J lost 2, with 8 bases in between. CDR3 DNA: TGTGCCAGTAGTAGTCAGGGAAACTATGGCTACACCTTC. Amino acid sequence: CASSSQGNYGYTF.

The chain combines TRBV19 with TRBJ1-2; TRBD1 matches 8 bases. V shed 5 bases and J 8 bases; nucleotides not matched to a gene: 10. CDR1 LNHDA and CDR2 SQIVND come from the germline V gene (reference sequence). CDR3 size: 14 residues. The CDR3 protein is CASSSQKDRVGYTF. The CDR3 DNA reads TGTGCCAGTAGTTCTCAAAAGGACAGGGTCGGCTACACCTTC.

Only a few counts were recorded for this clone. J is TRBJ1-2 and V is TRBV30; D gene uncertain. This CDR3 comprises 12 residues. Between the trimmed V and J ends, which lost 4 bases and 3 bases, there was a span of 9 bases. Germline CDR1 and CDR2: GTSNPN and SVGIG (reference sequence). CDR3 in amino acids: CAWTVLYYGYTF. The DNA for the CDR3 is TGTGCCTGGACGGTCCTCTACTATGGCTACACCTTC.

V and J are TRBV28 and TRBJ1-2; TRBD1 aligns across 9 bases. Germline V gene sequence: CDR1 MDHEN, CDR2 SYDVKM. V gave up 8 bases and J gave up 4 bases; unmatched junction bases: 11. This CDR3 contains 15 residues. CDR3 coding DNA: TGTGCCAGCTCCATGCCCACAGGGGGCGGCTATGGCTACACCTTC. Amino acids: CASSMPTGGGYGYTF.

The gene calls are TRBV11-3 and TRBJ2-3; TRBD2 aligns across 13 bases. V lost 5 bases, J lost 3 bases, and 5 bases stayed unmatched. The germline gives CDR1 SGHNT, CDR2 YENEEA. This CDR3 is built from 16 residues. The CDR3 reads CASSTTSGGATDTQYF. The CDR3 DNA reads as TGTGCCAGCAGCACTACTAGCGGGGGGGCGACAGATACGCAGTATTTT.

The chain is built from TRBV15 and TRBJ2-2; maybe TRBD2 (6 bases). The CDR3 contains 15 residues. V was trimmed by 3 bases and J by 6 bases, leaving 14 bases between them. The germline V gene has CDR1 LNHNV and CDR2 YYDKDF (reference sequence). Written as DNA, the CDR3 is TGTGCCACCAGCAGCGCGGAGGGGAAAGCCGGGGAGCTGTTTTTT. Translating it yields CATSSAEGKAGELFF.

This chain uses TRBV7-2 with TRBJ1-6; a possible D gene is TRBD1 (6 bases). The CDR3 runs 16 residues. The ends were cut back, 5 bases at V and 9 bases at J, with 20 bases in the middle. Germline loops: CDR1 SGHTA, CDR2 FQGNSA. In nucleotides, the CDR3 is TGTGCCAGCAGCGCCGGGACACCAAAGGGAGCTTCACCCCTCCACTTT. It encodes CASSAGTPKGASPLHF.

The sample holds a few counts of this clone. This CDR3 reads CAWSTRRVEGYTF. The DNA for the CDR3 is TGTGCCTGGAGTACCCGGCGGGTCGAAGGCTACACCTTC. J is TRBJ1-2 and V is TRBV30; D call uncertain. The CDR3 has 13 amino acids. The germline V and J ends were trimmed by 2 bases and 8 bases, with 15 bases remaining between them. Germline lookup yields CDR1 GTSNPN and CDR2 SVGIG (reference sequence).

This chain uses TRBV12-3 or TRBV12-4 with TRBJ1-1; D remains unclear. The CDR3 is 12 residues long. With 8 bases removed from V and 0 bases from J, the gap between germline ends came to 7 bases. Written as DNA, the CDR3 is TGTGCCAGCCGGTATATGAACACTGAAGCTTTCTTT. It yields the protein CASRYMNTEAFF.

This clone was detected only a few times. This rearrangement joins TRBV28 to TRBJ1-6; 10 nucleotides line up with TRBD1. J gave up 6 bases and V 6 bases, and 5 bases lay outside the gene matches. The germline V gene encodes CDR1 MDHEN and CDR2 SYDVKM. This CDR3 is built from 15 residues. CDR3: CASRGTGVGNSPLHF. For the CDR3, the DNA is TGTGCCAGCAGGGGGACAGGGGTGGGTAATTCACCCCTCCACTTT.

In the case of this clone: This sample also contains other DNA sequences that code for the same CDR3. The gene calls are TRBV18 and TRBJ1-1; D is unresolved. The CDR3 consists of 13 residues. Germline-derived CDR1 and CDR2 are KGHSH and LQKENI. Deletions cut 2 bases from V and 0 bases from J, with 4 bases between. DNA of the CDR3: TGTGCCAGCTCACCAGGCCTGAACACTGAAGCTTTCTTT. Amino acids: CASSPGLNTEAFF. Variable domain in full (rest from reference TRBV18 and TRBJ1-1): NAGVMQNPRHLVRRRGQEARLRCSPMKGHSHVYWYRQLPEEGLKFMVYLQKENIIDESGMPKERFSAEFPKEGPSILRIQQVVRGDSAAYFCASSPGLNTEAFFGQGTRLTVV.

This chain links TRBV28 with TRBJ2-4, with D maybe TRBD2 (5 bases). Germline V gives CDR1 MDHEN, CDR2 SYDVKM. This CDR3 region has 18 residues. Trimming shortened V by 6 bases and J by 1 base, and 22 bases separated the two germline ends. CDR3 sequence (DNA): TGTGCCAGCAGGTCACTAGTCGGGGTGATTGGGGCCAAAAACATTCAGTACTTC. Residues: CASRSLVGVIGAKNIQYF.

This chain joins TRBV2 and TRBJ1-1; D is unresolved. Germline loops: CDR1 SNHLY, CDR2 FYNNEI. Between the trimmed V and J ends, which lost 7 bases and 2 bases, there was a span of 11 bases. This CDR3 comprises 13 residues. The CDR3 DNA sequence: TGTGCCAGCACCCAGTCACCTAACACTGAAGCTTTCTTT. The encoded protein is CASTQSPNTEAFF. The full variable domain, rest sourced from reference TRBV2 and TRBJ1-1, is EPEVTQTPSHQVTQMGQEVILRCVPISNHLYFYWYRQILGQKVEFLVSFYNNEISEKSEIFDDQFSVERPDGSNFTLKIRSTKLEDSAMYFCASTQSPNTEAFFGQGTRLTVV.